These 29 T cell receptor beta chains share one sample of origin, sequenced in a study of CD8 T cells in Susac syndrome. RNA totalling roughly 0.45 to 1 ug underwent reverse transcription with random hexamers. MiXCR, applied by TCRdb to the immunoSEQ multiplex PCR reads, yields one record per CDR3 protein. The top ten hold 0.093% of the sample, which has about 180,000 distinct CDR3 sequences, approximately 94% seen once. The sequenced material came from CD4+ T cells from PBMCs. The receptors were sampled from a human donor with multiple sclerosis.

CDR3 nucleotide sequence: TGCAGTGCTAGGACAGGGGCCCCACGCTCTGGGGCCAACGTCCTGACTTTC. Protein: CSARTGAPRSGANVLTF. The chain joins TRBV20-1 to TRBJ2-6; 8 nucleotides line up with TRBD1. Germline CDR1 is DFQATT and CDR2 is SNEGSKA (reference sequence). CDR3 length equals 17 residues. V trimming: 3 bases; J trimming: 0 bases; junction bases outside the gene matches: 7.

V gene TRBV7-3 combines with J gene TRBJ1-6; D uncertain. The CDR3 has 14 residues. Germline V gene sequence: CDR1 SGHTA, CDR2 FQGTGA. Trimming took 2 bases from V and 7 from J, leaving 9 bases between them. DNA for the CDR3: TGTGCCAGCAGCTTACGTAATCGGAATTCACCCCTCCACTTT. Translation gives CASSLRNRNSPLHF.

This CDR3 reads CATSTLGSYEQYF. The CDR3 bases are TGTGCCACCAGTACCTTGGGCTCCTACGAGCAGTACTTC. The genes are TRBV15 and TRBJ2-7; the D is unclear. Trimming removed 6 bases from V and 0 bases from J, with 9 bases in between. The CDR3 covers 13 residues. Germline CDR1 is LNHNV and CDR2 is YYDKDF (reference sequence).

The chain has TRBV20-1 and TRBJ1-2; 7 nucleotides line up with TRBD1. V gave up 0 bases and J gave up 6 bases; unmatched junction bases: 16. This CDR3 region has 17 residues. Germline values: CDR1 DFQATT, CDR2 SNEGSKA (reference sequence). CDR3 residues: CSARDRRGPRLAHGYTF. The CDR3 DNA reads TGCAGTGCTAGAGATCGTAGGGGGCCAAGGCTCGCTCATGGCTACACCTTC.

V and J are TRBV5-1 and TRBJ2-5; TRBD2 might be the D (6 bases). CDR1 is SGHRS, CDR2 YFSETQ, per germline. The CDR3 has 16 amino acids. The ends were cut back, 0 bases at V and 1 base at J, with 13 bases in the middle. CDR3 bases: TGCGCCAGCAGCTTGGGTAGCGGACCACTCCAAGAGACCCAGTACTTC. Its protein product is CASSLGSGPLQETQYF.

The chain couples TRBV20-1 to TRBJ2-1; tentative D call: TRBD1 (5 bases). The CDR3 length is 12 residues. Per the germline V gene, CDR1 is DFQATT and CDR2 is SNEGSKA (reference sequence). Deletions cut 1 base from V and 9 bases from J, with 10 bases between. CDR3 protein: CSARGGAGEQFF. In DNA form, the CDR3 reads TGCAGTGCTAGAGGTGGGGCCGGTGAGCAGTTCTTC.

The J gene is TRBJ2-5, the V gene TRBV5-4, with a possible D match to TRBD1 (6 bases). The germline V gene encodes CDR1 SGHNT and CDR2 YYREEE (reference sequence). This CDR3 region has 18 residues. Trimming stripped 4 bases from V and 2 bases from J, with 24 bases between. The CDR3 loop reads CASSLLGAPANLQETQYF. CDR3 DNA sequence: TGTGCCAGCAGCCTGCTGGGGGCCCCAGCGAATCTTCAAGAGACCCAGTACTTC.

This chain uses TRBV20-1 with TRBJ2-3; the match to TRBD1 covers 7 bases. Trimming removed 6 bases from V and 1 base from J; junction bases left unmatched: 22. The CDR3 has 19 residues. From germline, CDR1 is DFQATT and CDR2 SNEGSKA (reference sequence). The CDR3 loop reads CSAKDPRQGWGFGTDTQYF. The CDR3 nucleotides are TGCAGTGCCAAAGACCCCCGACAGGGATGGGGGTTCGGCACAGATACGCAGTATTTT.

This chain uses TRBV27 with TRBJ2-7; TRBD2 agrees at 7 bases. The CDR3 spans 15 residues. Germline V gene sequence: CDR1 MNHEY, CDR2 SMNVEV (reference sequence). Trimming cost V 5 bases and J 1 base; bases outside gene matches: 8. This CDR3 reads CASSPLTSASYEQYF. Written as DNA, the CDR3 is TGTGCCAGCAGTCCCCTAACTAGCGCATCCTACGAGCAGTACTTC.

This clonotype is a singleton in its sample. This chain uses TRBV18 with TRBJ1-5, with D hard to call. CDR1 and CDR2 (germline): KGHSH, LQKENI. V was pared by 6 bases and J by 9 bases, with 12 bases between. The length of the CDR3 is 12 residues. The CDR3 nucleotides read TGTGCCAGCTCTCCCTCTAACAGGCCCCAGCATTTT. Its protein product is CASSPSNRPQHF. The variable domain in full, with the rest retrieved from reference TRBV18 and TRBJ1-5, is NAGVMQNPRHLVRRRGQEARLRCSPMKGHSHVYWYRQLPEEGLKFMVYLQKENIIDESGMPKERFSAEFPKEGPSILRIQQVVRGDSAAYFCASSPSNRPQHFGDGTRLSIL.

The chain couples TRBV29-1 to TRBJ1-1; TRBD1 might be the D (5 bases). Per germline, CDR1 SQVTM and CDR2 ANQGSEA. This CDR3 has 13 residues. Trimming cost V 3 bases and J 1 base, with 9 bases left between them. The DNA of the CDR3 is TGCAGCGTTGATATCGGGGGGAACACTGAAGCTTTCTTT. As protein: CSVDIGGNTEAFF.

This clonotype was picked up one time. The rearrangement uses TRBV7-9 and TRBJ1-4; D gene uncertain. The CDR3 consists of 14 residues. Trimming cost V 3 bases and J 8 bases, with 13 bases left between them. Germline V lookup: CDR1 SEHNR, CDR2 FQNEAQ (reference sequence). CDR3 in amino acids: CASSFGSGGEKLFF. The CDR3 DNA reads as TGTGCCAGCAGCTTCGGATCGGGAGGGGAAAAACTGTTTTTT.

The J gene is TRBJ1-6, the V gene TRBV6-5; possible D gene TRBD1, 5 bases. The CDR3 has 15 residues. V dropped 7 bases and J dropped 6 bases, with 16 bases sitting between them. Germline assignment: CDR1 MNHEY and CDR2 SVGAGI. The CDR3 reads CASNAGGRVNSPLHF. CDR3 sequence (DNA): TGTGCCAGCAACGCTGGGGGGAGGGTTAATTCACCCCTCCACTTT.

This chain links TRBV9 with TRBJ1-1; the D is unclear. Trimming left V 0 bases short and J 0 bases short, with 9 bases between. The CDR3 is made up of 15 amino acids. Germline V gene sequence: CDR1 SGDLS, CDR2 YYNGEE. The CDR3 here is CASSVGVEVNTEAFF. The CDR3 nucleotides are TGTGCCAGCAGCGTAGGGGTAGAGGTGAACACTGAAGCTTTCTTT.

The chain has TRBV30 and TRBJ2-3; 8 positions agree with TRBD2. The CDR3 runs to 15 residues. From germline, CDR1 is GTSNPN and CDR2 SVGIG (reference sequence). Unmatched junction bases numbered 8, after V lost 4 bases and J lost 2 bases. This CDR3 reads CAWKLGGGNTDTQYF. CDR3 DNA: TGTGCCTGGAAACTGGGCGGGGGGAACACAGATACGCAGTATTTT.

The V call is TRBV6-5, the J call TRBJ2-1, with D perhaps matching TRBD1 or TRBD2 (6 bases each). This CDR3 spans 15 amino acids. V lost 0 bases and J 9 bases, leaving 15 bases between the germline ends. CDR1 and CDR2 (germline): MNHEY, SVGAGI. CDR3 loop: CASSYSARGPGEQFF. CDR3 in DNA: TGTGCCAGCAGTTACTCCGCTCGGGGGCCAGGTGAGCAGTTCTTC.

This chain uses TRBV30 with TRBJ2-3; no firm D call. The CDR3 is 12 amino acids. The V gene's germline CDR1 is GTSNPN and CDR2 SVGIG (reference sequence). Deletions cut 3 bases from V and 0 bases from J, with 4 bases between. The CDR3 protein is CAWRRSTDTQYF. CDR3 nucleotides: TGTGCCTGGAGGCGGAGCACAGATACGCAGTATTTT.

The chain combines TRBV20-1 with TRBJ2-7, with 8 bases matching TRBD1. Germline CDR1 and CDR2: DFQATT and SNEGSKA (reference sequence). The CDR3 has 14 amino acids. V shed 3 bases, J shed 2 bases, and the junction held 6 bases outside the gene matches. The chain's CDR3 is CSARGAGGAYEQYF. CDR3 in DNA: TGCAGTGCTAGGGGGGCAGGGGGCGCCTACGAGCAGTACTTC.

The chain uses TRBV4-2 and TRBJ1-2; D is ambiguous. The CDR3 totals 14 residues. Trimming cost V 0 bases and J 2 bases, with 7 bases left between them. Per germline, CDR1 LGHNA and CDR2 YNFKEQ. CDR3 DNA: TGTGCCAGCAGCCAAGAATCCGAAAACTATGGCTACACCTTC. Protein: CASSQESENYGYTF.

The V and J genes are TRBV30 and TRBJ1-1; D unresolved. This CDR3 comprises 13 residues. Germline-derived CDR1 and CDR2 are GTSNPN and SVGIG (reference sequence). Trimming stripped 1 base from V and 5 bases from J, with 11 bases between. The CDR3 DNA reads TGTGCCTGGAGTGAGGCGAGGCGGACTGAAGCTTTCTTT. Protein sequence: CAWSEARRTEAFF.

The chain employs TRBV7-9 and TRBJ1-1; no firm D call. The germline V gene encodes CDR1 SEHNR and CDR2 FQNEAQ (reference sequence). This CDR3 has 14 amino acids. Trimming cost V 6 bases and J 2 bases, with 13 bases left between them. The CDR3 nucleotides read TGTGCCAGCAGAACCAAACAAGATAACACTGAAGCTTTCTTT. It encodes CASRTKQDNTEAFF.

The chain joins TRBV20-1 to TRBJ1-5, with D possibly being TRBD1 (6 bases). In germline, CDR1 is DFQATT, CDR2 SNEGSKA (reference sequence). The CDR3 contains 14 residues. Trimming removed 5 bases at V and 5 bases at J, with 16 bases between. Here the CDR3 reads CSASLPGADQPQHF. The CDR3 nucleotides read TGCAGTGCTTCCTTACCAGGGGCAGATCAGCCCCAGCATTTT.

Only one count was recorded for this clonotype. This rearrangement joins TRBV7-6 to TRBJ1-5; D gene unclear. The germline V gene encodes CDR1 SGHVS and CDR2 FNYEAQ. V was clipped by 5 bases and J by 5 bases, with 7 bases between them. CDR3 length: 12 amino acids. The CDR3 loop is CASSQRDQPQHF. CDR3 DNA: TGTGCCAGCAGCCAAAGGGATCAGCCCCAGCATTTT.

The chain recombines TRBV30 with TRBJ2-5; D is uncertain. This CDR3 has 12 residues. CDR1 and CDR2 (germline): GTSNPN, SVGIG (reference sequence). V lost 5 bases, J lost 0 bases, and 7 bases lay in between. In DNA, the CDR3 is TGTGCCTGGCGGCTAAACCAAGAGACCCAGTACTTC. Its protein is CAWRLNQETQYF.

The chain has TRBV13 and TRBJ1-6; no clear D. This CDR3 has 16 residues. V lost 5 bases and J 6 bases, leaving 17 bases between the germline ends. The germline CDR1 and CDR2 sequences are PRHDT and FYEKMQ (reference sequence). The CDR3 DNA is TGTGCCAGCAGCCCCCTGGGCGGGCAGGCTAATTCACCCCTCCACTTT. This gives the protein CASSPLGGQANSPLHF.

The gene calls are TRBV6-1 and TRBJ2-3, with 10 bases fitting TRBD2. The CDR3 covers 17 residues. The V and J ends lost 6 bases and 2 bases, in that order; junction bases with no gene match: 11. The germline gives CDR1 MNHNS, CDR2 SASEGT. This chain's CDR3 is CASRLEPSGGPTDTQYF. DNA for the CDR3: TGTGCCAGCAGACTGGAACCTAGCGGGGGCCCCACAGATACGCAGTATTTT.

The genes are TRBV10-3 and TRBJ2-5, with 9 bases identical to TRBD1. The junction had 13 bases not matched to a gene; V was cut back by 2 bases and J by 0 bases. The CDR3 has 19 residues. In germline, CDR1 is ENHRY, CDR2 SYGVKD. The CDR3 bases are TGTGCCATCAGTGAGACAGGGACAGGGAGACAGACGGACCAAGAGACCCAGTACTTC. It translates to CAISETGTGRQTDQETQYF.

The chain couples TRBV5-4 to TRBJ2-3; D tentatively reads TRBD1 or TRBD2 (6 bases each). Germline CDR1 and CDR2: SGHNT and YYREEE (reference sequence). Trimming left V 0 bases short and J 4 bases short, with 15 bases between. The CDR3 contains 16 residues. CDR3 protein: CASSLAGGAAADTQYF. DNA for the CDR3: TGTGCCAGCAGCTTGGCCGGGGGCGCGGCGGCAGATACGCAGTATTTT.

This clonotype appeared once. V usage is TRBV27 and J usage is TRBJ1-1, with D perhaps matching TRBD1 (5 bases). The CDR3 totals 14 residues. Trimming left V 3 bases short and J 2 bases short, with 10 bases between. Per germline, CDR1 MNHEY and CDR2 SMNVEV (reference sequence). The CDR3 loop is CASSFQGFNTEAFF. In DNA, the CDR3 is TGTGCCAGCAGTTTTCAGGGTTTTAACACTGAAGCTTTCTTT.